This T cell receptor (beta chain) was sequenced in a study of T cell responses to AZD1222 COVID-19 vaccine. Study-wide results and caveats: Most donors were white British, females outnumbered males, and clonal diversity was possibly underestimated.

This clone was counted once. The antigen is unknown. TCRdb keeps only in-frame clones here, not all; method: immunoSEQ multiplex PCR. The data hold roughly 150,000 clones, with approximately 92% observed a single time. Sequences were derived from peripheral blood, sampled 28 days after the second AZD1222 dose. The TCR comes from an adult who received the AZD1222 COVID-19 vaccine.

The CDR3 is CASSLLGYGYTF. CDR3 sequence (DNA): TGTGCCAGCAGTTTATTGGGCTATGGCTACACCTTC. This chain uses TRBV28 with TRBJ1-2; D remains unclear. Trimming took 1 base from V and 4 from J, leaving 4 bases between them. CDR3 size: 12 residues. Germline V CDR1 and CDR2: MDHEN, SYDVKM.